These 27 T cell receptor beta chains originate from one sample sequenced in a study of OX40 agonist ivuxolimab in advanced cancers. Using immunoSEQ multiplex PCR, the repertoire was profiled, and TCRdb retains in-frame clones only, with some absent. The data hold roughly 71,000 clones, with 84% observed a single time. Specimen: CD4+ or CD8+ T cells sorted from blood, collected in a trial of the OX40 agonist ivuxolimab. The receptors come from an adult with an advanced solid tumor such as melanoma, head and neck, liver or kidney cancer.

As DNA, the CDR3 is TGTGCCAGTAGTACGGGCGAGGGACCCTATGGCTACACCTTC. Protein sequence: CASSTGEGPYGYTF. The chain couples TRBV19 to TRBJ1-2; D might be TRBD1 (5 bases). Germline CDR1 LNHDA, CDR2 SQIVND (reference sequence). V was cut by 4 bases and J by 4 bases, with 13 bases left in between. The CDR3 runs to 14 residues.

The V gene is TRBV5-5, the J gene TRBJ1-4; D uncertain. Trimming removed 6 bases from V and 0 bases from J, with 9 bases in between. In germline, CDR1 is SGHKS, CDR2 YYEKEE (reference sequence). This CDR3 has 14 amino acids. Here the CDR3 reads CASNKDATNEKLFF. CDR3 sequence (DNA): TGTGCCAGCAACAAAGACGCAACTAATGAAAAACTGTTTTTT.

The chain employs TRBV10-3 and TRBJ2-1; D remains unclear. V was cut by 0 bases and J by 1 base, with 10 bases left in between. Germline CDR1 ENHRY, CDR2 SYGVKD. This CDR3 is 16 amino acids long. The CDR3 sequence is CAISESTPHSYNEQFF. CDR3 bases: TGTGCCATCAGTGAGTCGACCCCCCATTCCTACAATGAGCAGTTCTTC.

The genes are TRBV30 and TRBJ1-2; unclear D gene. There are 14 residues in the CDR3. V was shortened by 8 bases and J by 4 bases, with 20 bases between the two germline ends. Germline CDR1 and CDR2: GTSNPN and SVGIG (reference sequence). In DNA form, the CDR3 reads TGTGCCACCGAGAGGCCGGAAGGAGGCTATGGCTACACCTTC. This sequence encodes CATERPEGGYGYTF. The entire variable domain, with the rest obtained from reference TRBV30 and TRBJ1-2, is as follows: SQTIHQWPATLVQPVGSPLSLECTVEGTSNPNLYWYRQAAGRGLQLLFYSVGIGQISSEVPQNLSASRPQDRQFILSSKKLLLSDSGFYLCATERPEGGYGYTFGSGTRLTVV.

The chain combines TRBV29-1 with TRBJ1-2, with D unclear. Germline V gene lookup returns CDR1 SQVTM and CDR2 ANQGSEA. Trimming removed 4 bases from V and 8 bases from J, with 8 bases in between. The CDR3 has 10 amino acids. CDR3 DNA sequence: TGCAGCGTTGTAAGGAACGGCTACACCTTC. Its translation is CSVVRNGYTF.

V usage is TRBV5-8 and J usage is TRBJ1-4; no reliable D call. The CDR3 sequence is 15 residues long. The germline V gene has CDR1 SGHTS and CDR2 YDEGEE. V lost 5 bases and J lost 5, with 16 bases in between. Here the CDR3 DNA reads TGTGCCAGCAGATTAGGAGCAGGCGGGAATGAAAAACTGTTTTTT. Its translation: CASRLGAGGNEKLFF.

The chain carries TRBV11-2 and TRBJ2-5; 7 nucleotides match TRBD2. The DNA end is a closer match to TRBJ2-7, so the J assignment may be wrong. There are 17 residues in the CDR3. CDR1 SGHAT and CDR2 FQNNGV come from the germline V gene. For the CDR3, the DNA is TGTGCCAGCAGCCGAGGGGCTAGCGGCCTTCAGAGAAACGAGCAGTACTTC. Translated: CASSRGASGLQRNEQYF.

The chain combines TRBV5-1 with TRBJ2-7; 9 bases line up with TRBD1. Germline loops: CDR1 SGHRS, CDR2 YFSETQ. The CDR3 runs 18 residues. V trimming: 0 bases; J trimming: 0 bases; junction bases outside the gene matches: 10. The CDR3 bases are TGCGCCAGCAGCTTGGCGGGGACAGGGTGGATAGGCTCCTACGAGCAGTACTTC. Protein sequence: CASSLAGTGWIGSYEQYF. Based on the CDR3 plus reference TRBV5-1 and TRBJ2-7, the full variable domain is KAGVTQTPRYLIKTRGQQVTLSCSPISGHRSVSWYQQTPGQGLQFLFEYFSETQRNKGNFPGRFSGRQFSNSRSEMNVSTLELGDSALYLCASSLAGTGWIGSYEQYFGPGTRLTVT.

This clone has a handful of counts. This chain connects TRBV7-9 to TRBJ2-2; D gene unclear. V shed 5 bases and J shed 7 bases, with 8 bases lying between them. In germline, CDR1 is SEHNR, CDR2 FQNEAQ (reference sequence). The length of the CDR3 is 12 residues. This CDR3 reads CASSLVNGELFF. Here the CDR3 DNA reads TGTGCCAGCAGCCTCGTCAACGGGGAGCTGTTTTTT.

CDR3 nucleotide sequence: TGTGCCAGTAGTTCACCGGGACCAGGGCCGAACACCATATATTTT. Translation gives CASSSPGPGPNTIYF. The gene calls are TRBV19 and TRBJ1-3, with TRBD1 as a possible D gene (5 bases). The CDR3 contains 15 residues. Per the germline V gene, CDR1 is LNHDA and CDR2 is SQIVND (reference sequence). Trimming removed 5 bases from V and 7 bases from J, with 18 bases in between.

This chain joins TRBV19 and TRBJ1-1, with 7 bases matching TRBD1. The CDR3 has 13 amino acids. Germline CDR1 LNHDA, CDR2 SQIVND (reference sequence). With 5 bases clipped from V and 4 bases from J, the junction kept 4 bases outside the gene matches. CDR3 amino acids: CASSWNRGTEAFF. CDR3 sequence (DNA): TGTGCCAGTAGTTGGAACAGGGGCACTGAAGCTTTCTTT.

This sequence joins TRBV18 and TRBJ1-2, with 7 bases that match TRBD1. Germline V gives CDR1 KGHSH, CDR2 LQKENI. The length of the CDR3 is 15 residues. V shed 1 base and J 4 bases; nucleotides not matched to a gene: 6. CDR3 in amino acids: CASSPQGGEVYGYTF. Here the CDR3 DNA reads TGTGCCAGCTCACCACAAGGGGGCGAAGTCTATGGCTACACCTTC.

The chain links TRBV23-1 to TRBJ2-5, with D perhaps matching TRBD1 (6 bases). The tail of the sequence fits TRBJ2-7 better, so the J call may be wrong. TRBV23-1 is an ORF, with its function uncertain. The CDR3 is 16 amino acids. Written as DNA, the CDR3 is TGCGCCAGTGAACCACGACAGGTACAATCCTCCTACGAGCAGTACTTC. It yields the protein CASEPRQVQSSYEQYF.

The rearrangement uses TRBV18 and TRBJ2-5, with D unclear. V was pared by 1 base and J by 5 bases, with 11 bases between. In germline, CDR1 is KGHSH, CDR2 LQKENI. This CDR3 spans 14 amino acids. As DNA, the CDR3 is TGTGCCAGCTCACCACTCCCTATGGGGGAGACCCAGTACTTC. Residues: CASSPLPMGETQYF.

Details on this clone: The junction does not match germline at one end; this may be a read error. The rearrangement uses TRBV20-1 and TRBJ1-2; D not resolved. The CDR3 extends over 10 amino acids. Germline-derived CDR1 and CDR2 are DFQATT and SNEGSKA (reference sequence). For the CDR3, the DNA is TGCAGTGCTAGGTACTACGGCTACACCTTC. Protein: CSARYYGYTF.

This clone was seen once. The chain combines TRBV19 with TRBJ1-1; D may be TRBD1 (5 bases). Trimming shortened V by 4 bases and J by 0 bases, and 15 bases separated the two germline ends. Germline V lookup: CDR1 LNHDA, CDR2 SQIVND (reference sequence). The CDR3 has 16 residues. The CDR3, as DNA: TGTGCCAGTAGTACCCAAAGACAGAGGATGAACACTGAAGCTTTCTTT. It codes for CASSTQRQRMNTEAFF.

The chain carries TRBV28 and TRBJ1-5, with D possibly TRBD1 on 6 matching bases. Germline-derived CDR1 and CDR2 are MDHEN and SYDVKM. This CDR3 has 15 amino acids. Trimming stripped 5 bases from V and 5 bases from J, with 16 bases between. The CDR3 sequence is CASSVTGKGDQPQHF. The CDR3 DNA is TGTGCCAGCAGTGTAACAGGGAAAGGGGATCAGCCCCAGCATTTT. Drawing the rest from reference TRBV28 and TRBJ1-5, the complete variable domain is DVKVTQSSRYLVKRTGEKVFLECVQDMDHENMFWYRQDPGLGLRLIYFSYDVKMKEKGDIPEGYSVSREKKERFSLILESASTNQTSMYLCASSVTGKGDQPQHFGDGTRLSIL.

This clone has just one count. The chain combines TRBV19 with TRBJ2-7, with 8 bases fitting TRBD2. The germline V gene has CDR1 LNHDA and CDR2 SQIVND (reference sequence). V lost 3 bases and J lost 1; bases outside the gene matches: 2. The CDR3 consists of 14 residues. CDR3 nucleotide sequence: TGTGCCAGTAGTATTAGCGGGGCTTCCTACGAGCAGTACTTC. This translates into CASSISGASYEQYF. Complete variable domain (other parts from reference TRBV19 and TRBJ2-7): DGGITQSPKYLFRKEGQNVTLSCEQNLNHDAMYWYRQDPGQGLRLIYYSQIVNDFQKGDIAEGYSVSREKKESFPLTVTSAQKNPTAFYLCASSISGASYEQYFGPGTRLTVT.

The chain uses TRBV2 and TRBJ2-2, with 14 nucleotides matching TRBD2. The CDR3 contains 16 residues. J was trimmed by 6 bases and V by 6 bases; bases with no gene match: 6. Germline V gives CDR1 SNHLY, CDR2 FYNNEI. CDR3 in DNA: TGTGCCAGCAGCAGCCAGGGACTAGCGGGAGCCGGGGAGCTGTTTTTT. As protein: CASSSQGLAGAGELFF. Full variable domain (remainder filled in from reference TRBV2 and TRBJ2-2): EPEVTQTPSHQVTQMGQEVILRCVPISNHLYFYWYRQILGQKVEFLVSFYNNEISEKSEIFDDQFSVERPDGSNFTLKIRSTKLEDSAMYFCASSSQGLAGAGELFFGEGSRLTVL.

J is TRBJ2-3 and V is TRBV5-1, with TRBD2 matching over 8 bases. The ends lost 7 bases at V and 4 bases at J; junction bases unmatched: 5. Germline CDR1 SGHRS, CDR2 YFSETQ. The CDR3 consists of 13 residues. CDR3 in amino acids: CASGGTSADTQYF. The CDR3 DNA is TGCGCCAGCGGGGGGACTAGTGCAGATACGCAGTATTTT. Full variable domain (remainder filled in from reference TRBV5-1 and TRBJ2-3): KAGVTQTPRYLIKTRGQQVTLSCSPISGHRSVSWYQQTPGQGLQFLFEYFSETQRNKGNFPGRFSGRQFSNSRSEMNVSTLELGDSALYLCASGGTSADTQYFGPGTRLTVL.

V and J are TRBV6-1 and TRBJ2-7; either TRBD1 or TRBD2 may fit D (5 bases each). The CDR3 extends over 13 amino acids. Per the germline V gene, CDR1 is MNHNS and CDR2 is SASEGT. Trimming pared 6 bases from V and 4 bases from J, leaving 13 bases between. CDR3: CASSPDRLYEQYF. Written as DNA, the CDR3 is TGTGCCAGCAGCCCTGACAGACTATACGAGCAGTACTTC.

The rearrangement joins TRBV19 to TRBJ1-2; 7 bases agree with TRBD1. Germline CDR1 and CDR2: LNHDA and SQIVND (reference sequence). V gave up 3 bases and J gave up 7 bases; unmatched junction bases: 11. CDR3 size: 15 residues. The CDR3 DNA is TGTGCCAGTAGTATGCTGACAGGGTCGGTGGGTGGCTACACCTTC. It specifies CASSMLTGSVGGYTF. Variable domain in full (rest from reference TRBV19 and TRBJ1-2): DGGITQSPKYLFRKEGQNVTLSCEQNLNHDAMYWYRQDPGQGLRLIYYSQIVNDFQKGDIAEGYSVSREKKESFPLTVTSAQKNPTAFYLCASSMLTGSVGGYTFGSGTRLTVV.

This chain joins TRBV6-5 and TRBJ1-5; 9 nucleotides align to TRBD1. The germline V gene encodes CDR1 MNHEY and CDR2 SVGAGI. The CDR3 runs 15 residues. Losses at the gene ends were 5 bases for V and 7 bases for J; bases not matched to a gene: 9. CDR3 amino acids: CASSTTGGARQPQHF. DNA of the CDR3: TGTGCCAGCAGTACTACAGGGGGCGCGAGGCAGCCCCAGCATTTT.

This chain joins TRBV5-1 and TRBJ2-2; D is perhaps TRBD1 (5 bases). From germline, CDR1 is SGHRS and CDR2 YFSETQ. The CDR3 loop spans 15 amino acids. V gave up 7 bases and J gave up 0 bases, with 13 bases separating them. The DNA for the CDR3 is TGCGCCAGCCGTTACACAGGCTCGAACACCGGGGAGCTGTTTTTT. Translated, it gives CASRYTGSNTGELFF.

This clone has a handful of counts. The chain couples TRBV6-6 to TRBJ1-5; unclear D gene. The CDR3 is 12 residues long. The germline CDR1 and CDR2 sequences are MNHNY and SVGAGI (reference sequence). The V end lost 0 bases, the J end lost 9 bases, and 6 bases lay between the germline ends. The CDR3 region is CASSYSSWPQHF. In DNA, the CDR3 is TGTGCCAGCAGTTACTCCTCTTGGCCCCAGCATTTT.

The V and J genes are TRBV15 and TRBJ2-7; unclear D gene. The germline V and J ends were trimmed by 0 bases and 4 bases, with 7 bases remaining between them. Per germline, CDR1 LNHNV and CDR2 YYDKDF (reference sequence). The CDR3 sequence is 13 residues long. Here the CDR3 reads CATSRDRQYEQYF. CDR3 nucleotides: TGTGCCACCAGCAGAGATAGGCAATACGAGCAGTACTTC.

CDR3: CASSQGGDQPQHF. The DNA of the CDR3 is TGCGCCAGCAGCCAAGGGGGCGATCAGCCCCAGCATTTT. The rearrangement uses TRBV4-1 and TRBJ1-5; D is possibly TRBD1 (5 bases). V gave up 1 base and J gave up 5 bases, with 6 bases separating them. The germline V gene has CDR1 MGHRA and CDR2 YSYEKL. The CDR3 sequence is 13 residues long.